This T cell receptor (beta chain) comes out of a study of patients and donors after allogeneic stem cell transplantation. TCRdb called the RT-PCR reads again in MiXCR, with one record for every CDR3 protein. The sample yields about 76,000 distinct CDR3 sequences, more than 20% seen once. The length of the CDR3 is 17 residues. The V end lost 0 bases, the J end lost 2 bases, and 14 bases lay between the germline ends. Looked up from germline, CDR1 is MNHEY and CDR2 is SMNVEV (reference sequence). The sequence came from a human donor who was either an allogeneic HSCT recipient or a stem cell or donor lymphocyte infusion donor (not recorded which). It is not recorded whose cells these are; they may come from a transplant donor. The chain employs TRBV27 and TRBJ1-5; weak D call: TRBD1 (5 bases). Specimen: blood, either unsorted or a sorted T cell fraction (not recorded which). CDR3 DNA: TGTGCCAGCAGTTTATCGTGGGGGAGATGGGGCAATCAGCCCCAGCATTTT. Its protein is CASSLSWGRWGNQPQHF.